This is a list of T cell receptor beta chains from one sample in a study of cytomegalovirus exposure and HLA in healthy donors. Data came from immunoSEQ multiplex PCR; TCRdb stores just in-frame clones and leaves some out. The sample shows more than 100,000 clones, over 65% of them seen only once. The sample taken for sequencing was PBMCs. Receptor source: a woman between 40 and 50 years old in good health and CMV-seropositive. The CDR3 runs from the conserved cysteine through the conserved F or W. A D gene is named only where the DNA matches it firmly. For some rows the clone size is stated as once, few or many, or as a class when expanded; others skip it.

D gene,J gene,clone size,V gene,CDR3 protein,CDR3 DNA
-,TRBJ1-5,-,TRBV11-2,CASSSDINQPQHF,TGTGCCAGCAGCTCAGACATCAATCAGCCCCAGCATTTT
-,TRBJ2-3,-,TRBV30,CAWSPSAWGGSTDTQYF,TGTGCCTGGAGTCCCTCGGCCTGGGGAGGAAGCACAGATACGCAGTATTTT
TRBD1,TRBJ2-7,-,TRBV6-5,CASSYSLGDRGRGQYF,TGTGCCAGCAGTTACTCGCTAGGGGACAGGGGGCGAGGGCAGTACTTC
TRBD2,TRBJ2-7,-,TRBV4-2,CASSQDRGGSYEQYF,TGTGCCAGCAGCCAAGATAGAGGCGGGAGCTACGAGCAGTACTTC
-,TRBJ2-3,-,TRBV10-3,CAFSGGRRSTDTQYF,TGTGCCTTCAGTGGGGGGCGCAGAAGCACAGATACGCAGTATTTT
TRBD1,TRBJ1-1,-,TRBV7-9,CASSTRQGWNSEAFF,TGTGCCAGCAGCACCCGACAGGGGTGGAACTCTGAAGCTTTCTTT
-,TRBJ2-2,-,TRBV2,CASSKTGDGELFF,TGTGCCAGCAGCAAAACCGGGGACGGGGAGCTGTTTTTT
-,TRBJ1-2,-,TRBV6-5,CASSYDNNYGYTF,TGTGCCAGCAGTTATGACAATAACTATGGCTACACCTTC
-,TRBJ1-2,few,TRBV2,CASSVAINYGYTF,TGTGCCAGCAGTGTGGCAATTAACTATGGCTACACCTTC
-,TRBJ1-2,-,TRBV6-1,CASTIRAPQGYTF,TGTGCCAGCACAATCAGGGCACCTCAGGGCTACACCTTC
-,TRBJ1-5,-,TRBV7-2,CASTFSRRGQPQHF,TGTGCCAGCACCTTCTCCCGAAGGGGTCAGCCCCAGCATTTT
TRBD1,TRBJ2-5,-,TRBV5-1,CASSPTGTAVFETQYF,TGCGCCAGCAGCCCAACCGGGACAGCGGTCTTTGAGACCCAGTACTTC
TRBD2,TRBJ2-2,-,TRBV10-3,CAISLAGNTGELFF,TGTGCCATCAGCCTAGCGGGAAACACCGGGGAGCTGTTTTTT
TRBD1,TRBJ2-7,-,TRBV5-1,CASSLARRQGVSYEQYF,TGCGCCAGCAGCTTGGCCCGTCGACAGGGAGTCTCCTACGAGCAGTACTTC
-,TRBJ2-5,-,TRBV7-2,CASSLEGTSKQYF,TGTGCCAGCAGCTTAGAGGGGACAAGCAAGCAGTACTTC
TRBD1,TRBJ1-1,-,TRBV7-9,CASSPSRQGAVTEAFF,TGTGCCAGCAGTCCCAGCCGTCAGGGGGCTGTCACTGAAGCTTTCTTT
-,TRBJ1-5,-,TRBV21-1,CASSKGGVGDNQPQHF,TGTGCCAGCAGCAAGGGGGGGGTGGGGGACAATCAGCCCCAGCATTTT
-,TRBJ2-5,-,TRBV4-1,CASSHPTLGGGQETQYF,TGCGCCAGCAGCCATCCCACCTTGGGGGGAGGACAAGAGACCCAGTACTTC
-,TRBJ2-2,-,TRBV7-9,CASSFRASGTGELFF,TGTGCCAGCAGTTTCCGGGCCTCGGGGACCGGGGAGCTGTTTTTT
TRBD2,TRBJ2-7,-,TRBV7-7,CASSLTSGTYEQYF,TGTGCTAGCAGCTTAACTAGCGGTACCTACGAGCAGTACTTC
TRBD2,TRBJ2-1,-,TRBV4-2,CASSQEVSGRAGNEQFF,TGTGCCAGCAGCCAAGAGGTCTCCGGGAGGGCCGGGAATGAGCAGTTCTTC
-,TRBJ2-7,-,TRBV9,CASSVVNGEQYF,TGTGCCAGCAGCGTAGTCAACGGCGAGCAGTACTTC
TRBD1,TRBJ1-1,-,TRBV6-5,CASSSTGTGNTEAFF,TGTGCCAGCAGTTCCACCGGGACAGGGAACACTGAAGCTTTCTTT
-,TRBJ1-6,-,TRBV4-1,CASSQDGGYGDSPLHF,TGCGCCAGCAGCCAAGATGGGGGGTATGGGGATTCACCCCTCCACTTT
-,TRBJ1-5,-,TRBV9,CASSPTGVNQPQHF,TGTGCCAGCAGCCCGACAGGAGTCAATCAGCCCCAGCATTTT
TRBD2,TRBJ2-1,-,TRBV7-2,CASSLSGGSYNEQFF,TGTGCCAGCAGCTTATCGGGAGGCTCCTACAATGAGCAGTTCTTC
-,TRBJ2-5,-,TRBV29-1,CSVEAGQGETQYF,TGCAGCGTTGAGGCAGGGCAGGGGGAGACCCAGTACTTC
TRBD1,TRBJ2-5,-,TRBV6-1,CASSAAAGQGVVGETQYF,TGTGCCAGCAGTGCGGCCGCCGGACAGGGGGTTGTGGGAGAGACCCAGTACTTC
TRBD2,TRBJ2-5,once,TRBV5-4,CASSPGGSLKETQYF,TGTGCCAGCAGCCCGGGAGGTAGCCTGAAAGAGACCCAGTACTTC
-,TRBJ2-6,once,TRBV19,CASKGGPSGANVLTF,TGTGCCAGCAAAGGGGGTCCCTCTGGGGCCAACGTCCTGACTTTC
-,TRBJ2-5,-,TRBV6-5,CASKQGSETQYF,TGTGCCAGCAAGCAGGGTTCTGAGACCCAGTACTTC
-,TRBJ1-1,-,TRBV19,CASSQTDNTEAFF,TGTGCCAGTAGTCAGACAGATAACACTGAAGCTTTCTTT
TRBD2,TRBJ2-3,-,TRBV30,CAWTSGSRDTQYF,TGTGCCTGGACGAGCGGGAGTCGAGATACGCAGTATTTT
-,TRBJ2-7,-,TRBV5-1,CASSPRGETSYEQYF,TGCGCCAGCAGCCCCCGGGGTGAAACCTCCTACGAGCAGTACTTC
TRBD2,TRBJ2-1,-,TRBV5-4,CASSLAGGNEQFF,TGTGCCAGCAGCTTAGCGGGAGGCAATGAGCAGTTCTTC
TRBD2,TRBJ2-5,-,TRBV18,CASSPGGGGAEETQYF,TGTGCCAGCTCACCCGGTGGCGGGGGAGCGGAAGAGACCCAGTACTTC
-,TRBJ2-7,-,TRBV11-2,CASSPVKGSKGYEQYF,TGTGCCAGCAGCCCGGTAAAGGGGTCGAAGGGCTACGAGCAGTACTTC
-,TRBJ1-5,-,TRBV7-8,CASSSRESGQPQHF,TGTGCCAGCAGCTCCAGGGAAAGTGGGCAGCCCCAGCATTTT
TRBD2,TRBJ2-2,-,TRBV7-2,CASSSSLAGALNTGELFF,TGTGCCAGCAGCTCCTCGCTAGCGGGGGCTTTGAACACCGGGGAGCTGTTTTTT
TRBD2,TRBJ2-7,-,TRBV27,CASSTHTPRTSGRYEQYF,TGTGCCAGCAGCACTCACACGCCCAGGACTAGCGGGAGGTACGAGCAGTACTTC
TRBD1,TRBJ1-2,-,TRBV27,CASSFEGQGANGYTF,TGTGCCAGCAGTTTCGAGGGACAGGGGGCGAATGGCTACACCTTC
-,TRBJ2-1,-,TRBV19,CASSIPRVSGENNEQFF,TGTGCCAGTAGTATCCCCCGTGTTAGCGGAGAGAACAATGAGCAGTTCTTC